These T cell receptor beta chains were read from a single sample in a study of molecular identifiers for immune sequencing clone quantification. Using its own MiXCR run on the PCR reads, TCRdb lists one record per CDR3 protein. The data show nearly 55,000 distinct CDR3 sequences, with roughly 38% seen just once and roughly 3.8% held by the top ten. The material sequenced was naive CD8+ T cells from blood, with Jurkat cell RNA spiked in. These receptors were obtained from a human donor in good health. Some libraries in this study had Jurkat cell RNA spiked in. CDR3s include the opening cysteine and the closing phenylalanine or tryptophan. Fields, in order: V gene, J gene, D gene, clone size, CDR3 DNA, CDR3 protein. A D gene is named only where the DNA matches it firmly. Expanded clones get a size class; other rows say once, few or many, or leave the size out.

>TRBV4-3|TRBJ2-5|-|many
TGCGCCAGCAGCCAAGAGGAGTACCAAGAGACCCAGTACTTC
CASSQEEYQETQYF
>TRBV13|TRBJ1-1|-|many
TGTGCCAGCAGCTTAGGAGTTTGGACTGAAGCTTTCTTT
CASSLGVWTEAFF
>TRBV20-1|TRBJ2-7|-|-
TGCAGTGCTAGATCCTCACGGATCGGGGGGCACGAGCAGTACTTC
CSARSSRIGGHEQYF
>TRBV4-3|TRBJ2-1|TRBD1|many
TGCGCCAGCAGCCAAACAGGGGAAACAACTTACAATGAGCAGTTCTTC
CASSQTGETTYNEQFF
>TRBV4-1|TRBJ2-5|-|few
TGCGCCAGCAGCCAAGGGGTGGGTTCAGGAGAGACCCAGTACTTC
CASSQGVGSGETQYF
>TRBV18|TRBJ2-2|-|-
TGTGCCAGCTCACCAAGGAACACCGGGGAGCTGTTTTTT
CASSPRNTGELFF
>TRBV4-3|TRBJ2-7|-|-
TGCGCCAGCAGCCAAAGGGACGGCTACGAGCAGTACTTC
CASSQRDGYEQYF
>TRBV4-1|TRBJ1-1|-|-
TGCGCCAGCAGCCAGCCTCCGGGACCGGTCGCAGAAGCTTTCTTT
CASSQPPGPVAEAFF
>TRBV6-5|TRBJ1-2|TRBD1|few
TGTGCCAGCGCCGGCGGGACAGTATATGGCTACACCTTC
CASAGGTVYGYTF
>TRBV4-3|TRBJ2-1|-|few
TGCGCCAGCAGCTGGACCCTTTACAATGAGCAGTTCTTC
CASSWTLYNEQFF
>TRBV19|TRBJ2-2|-|-
TGTGCCTGTAGTTTACTCAACACCGGGGAGCTGTTTTTT
CACSLLNTGELFF
>TRBV3-1|TRBJ1-1|-|-
TGTGCCAGCAGCCAGGCCCCCACAGGGAACACTGAAGCTTTCTTT
CASSQAPTGNTEAFF
>TRBV12-3/TRBV12-4|TRBJ2-2|-|-
TGTGCCAGCAGCCCTGTCCTGCCCGGGGAGCTGTTTTTT
CASSPVLPGELFF
>TRBV19|TRBJ1-4|-|-
TGTGCCAGTAGTATAACAGGGCCGGAAAAACAGTTATTT
CASSITGPEKQLF
>TRBV5-4|TRBJ2-3|-|many
TGTGCCAGCAGCTCGACTAGAGTGAGCACAGATACGCAGTATTTT
CASSSTRVSTDTQYF
>TRBV7-9|TRBJ2-1|-|many
TGTGCCAGCAGCGCGCGACAGGATACTTACAATGAGCAGTTCTTC
CASSARQDTYNEQFF
>TRBV5-5|TRBJ1-2|-|-
TGTGCCAGCAGCCTGACAGCTGCTAACTATGGCTACACCTTC
CASSLTAANYGYTF
>TRBV28|TRBJ2-5|-|-
TGTGCCAGCAGTCCCGGAGGGGGGACCCAGTACTTC
CASSPGGGTQYF
>TRBV10-3|TRBJ2-7|-|-
TGTGCCGGCGGGCCGGGGGCCTACGAGCAGTACTTC
CAGGPGAYEQYF
>TRBV20-1|TRBJ2-5|TRBD2|-
TGCAGTGCTAGAGAGGGGACTAGCGGGGTTAAAGAGACCCAGTACTTC
CSAREGTSGVKETQYF
>TRBV4-2|TRBJ1-2|-|few
TGTGCCAGCAGCCACGGCAACGATTATGGCTACACCTTC
CASSHGNDYGYTF
>TRBV10-3|TRBJ2-1|-|-
TGTGCCATCAGTGATGCTACCACTTACATTGAGCAGTTCTTC
CAISDATTYIEQFF
>TRBV12-3/TRBV12-4|TRBJ2-7|-|few
TGTGCCAGCAGTTTTGCAGTCTCCTACGAGCAGTACTTC
CASSFAVSYEQYF
>TRBV24-1|TRBJ2-7|-|-
TGTGCCACCAGTGAACCCGACAGATACGAGCAGTACTTC
CATSEPDRYEQYF
>TRBV7-6|TRBJ2-1|-|-
TGTGCCAGCAGCTTAGTTACCCGGGCGGCTAATGAGCAGTTCTTC
CASSLVTRAANEQFF
>TRBV7-9|TRBJ2-7|-|many
TGTGCCAGCAGCCACCCTACAGGGCTGGGCGAGCAGTACTTC
CASSHPTGLGEQYF
>TRBV4-2|TRBJ2-3|-|many
TGTGCCAGCAGCCGGATATCTGGTGGGGGGCCAGATACGCAGTATTTT
CASSRISGGGPDTQYF
>TRBV7-2|TRBJ2-7|TRBD1|-
TGTGCCAGCAGCTTCACCCCCGGGACAGCGTCCTTGGAGCAGTACTTC
CASSFTPGTASLEQYF
>TRBV29-1|TRBJ2-2|-|few
TGCAGCGTTGTGGCCACGAACACCGGGGAGCTGTTTTTT
CSVVATNTGELFF
>TRBV20-1|TRBJ2-2|-|-
TGCAGTGCTCACGGAGCGGTAGGTAACACCGGGGAGCTGTTTTTT
CSAHGAVGNTGELFF
>TRBV7-9|TRBJ2-7|-|many
TGTGCCAGCAGCTTCACTTACGAGCAGTACTTC
CASSFTYEQYF
>TRBV5-3|TRBJ2-2|TRBD2|-
TGTGCCAGCAGCTTGATACTAGCGGGAGGGACCGGGGAGCTGCTTTTT
CASSLILAGGTGELLF
>TRBV27|TRBJ1-1|-|-
TGTGCCAGCAGCCGTTCGATGAACACTGACGCTTACTTT
CASSRSMNTDAYF